Below, 8 T cell receptor beta chains from the same sample are listed, as sequenced in a study of T cells in Graves' hyperthyroidism and ophthalmopathy. TCR beta CDR3 sequences were amplified from RNA transcripts. During a first-round RT-PCR of the TCR CDR3, the HTBI primer set was used. One entry per CDR3 protein, called by TCRdb with MiXCR from the multiplex PCR reads. The sample carries around 580,000 distinct CDR3 sequences, 15% to 20% recorded once. The sequenced sample was blood. These receptors were obtained from a young woman with Graves' hyperthyroidism.

The rearrangement links TRBV20-1 to TRBJ1-3; D not certain. The CDR3 consists of 13 residues. Looked up from germline, CDR1 is DFQATT and CDR2 is SNEGSKA (reference sequence). Trimming took off 0 bases at V and 5 bases at J, with 8 bases between the two ends. CDR3 region: CSARDLGRNTIYF. CDR3 bases: TGCAGTGCTAGAGATCTGGGTAGAAACACCATATATTTT.

This clonotype was seen ten or more times. V usage is TRBV28 and J usage is TRBJ2-7, with TRBD2 matching over 12 bases. Germline V lookup: CDR1 MDHEN, CDR2 SYDVKM. This CDR3 has 15 residues. Unmatched junction bases numbered 3, after V lost 4 bases and J lost 2 bases. In nucleotides, the CDR3 is TGTGCCAGCAGTTCCCCTAGCGGGAGGGCCTACGAGCAGTACTTC. This translates into CASSSPSGRAYEQYF.

This clonotype showed up just a few times. The rearrangement uses TRBV13 and TRBJ1-6; possible D gene TRBD1, 5 bases. Germline CDR1 reads PRHDT; CDR2 reads FYEKMQ (reference sequence). The length of the CDR3 is 14 residues. The germline V and J ends were trimmed by 6 bases and 5 bases, with 11 bases remaining between them. In nucleotides, the CDR3 is TGTGCCAGCAGGTGGGGACGGAATAATTCACCCCTCCACTTT. This encodes CASRWGRNNSPLHF.

This clonotype appeared many times. This chain connects TRBV3-1 to TRBJ2-3; no definite D call. Per the germline V gene, CDR1 is LGHDT and CDR2 is YNNKEL (reference sequence). V was clipped by 4 bases and J by 4 bases, with 9 bases between them. CDR3 length: 13 residues. The chain's CDR3 is CASSRQTADTQYF. The CDR3 DNA reads as TGTGCCAGCAGCCGCCAGACCGCAGATACGCAGTATTTT.

CDR3 in DNA: TGTGCCAGCAGCGTAGTCTCCACCCTCTTTAGCGGGGGGGCCCTCAATGAGCAGTACTTC. This sequence encodes CASSVVSTLFSGGALNEQYF. The V and J genes are TRBV9 and TRBJ2-1; 11 bases agree with TRBD2. The J call may be wrong; the DNA end is better matched by TRBJ2-7. Germline assignment: CDR1 SGDLS and CDR2 YYNGEE. The CDR3 length is 20 residues.

This clonotype has a count of ten or more. The J gene is TRBJ1-4, the V gene TRBV5-1; D gene ambiguous. The CDR3 totals 14 residues. Trimming pared 4 bases from V and 0 bases from J, leaving 7 bases between. In germline, CDR1 is SGHRS, CDR2 YFSETQ. Here the CDR3 DNA reads TGCGCCAGCAGCCCATCTACAACTAATGAAAAACTGTTTTTT. Its translation: CASSPSTTNEKLFF.

Many counts were recorded for this clonotype. The chain combines TRBV2 with TRBJ2-3, with TRBD2 matching 8 bases. The CDR3 loop spans 14 amino acids. CDR1 and CDR2 from the germline V gene are SNHLY and FYNNEI. Germline trimming cut 6 bases from V and 2 bases from J; bases unmatched to any gene: 4. The CDR3 DNA reads as TGTGCCAGCAGCGGGGGGGGCCCCACAGATACGCAGTATTTT. The encoded protein is CASSGGGPTDTQYF.

This CDR3 reads CASRELRVPNTIYF. The CDR3 bases are TGTGCCAGCAGAGAGCTTCGAGTACCAAACACCATATATTTT. This chain uses TRBV7-9 with TRBJ1-3, with unresolved D. The CDR3 contains 14 residues. Trimming shortened V by 6 bases and J by 6 bases, and 15 bases separated the two germline ends. The germline V gene has CDR1 SEHNR and CDR2 FQNEAQ (reference sequence).